This is a list of T cell receptor beta chains from one sample in a study of blood T cell repertoires in COVID-19. Clones were read by immunoSEQ multiplex PCR, and TCRdb kept only the in-frame ones, dropping some. Of about 90,000 clones in the sample, about nine tenths were seen once. Sequencing was performed on peripheral blood. Receptor source: a man aged 45 to 65 with acute or convalescent COVID-19. CDR3s include the opening cysteine and the closing phenylalanine or tryptophan. D genes are given only for firm matches. Clone sizes are given selectively: once, few, many, or a class where the clone is expanded.

abundance,j_gene,v_gene,d_gene,CDR3aa,CDR3nt
few,TRBJ2-1,TRBV9,TRBD2,CASSVGLAGGYNEQFF,TGTGCCAGCAGCGTAGGGCTAGCGGGAGGGTACAATGAGCAGTTCTTC
.,TRBJ2-7,TRBV7-8,TRBD1,CASAPDRAYEQYF,TGTGCCAGCGCCCCTGACAGGGCCTACGAGCAGTACTTC
.,TRBJ2-7,TRBV7-9,.,CRGDEQYF,TGTCGGGGAGACGAGCAGTACTTC
.,TRBJ2-7,TRBV15,.,CATSRGLNSYEQYF,TGTGCCACCAGCAGAGGGCTGAACTCCTACGAGCAGTACTTC
.,TRBJ1-2,TRBV3-1/TRBV3-2,.,CASSQDLAGSGYGYTF,TGTGCCAGCAGCCAAGACTTGGCGGGGAGTGGCTATGGCTACACCTTC
.,TRBJ2-4,TRBV4-1,.,CASSQQGAMGGIQYF,TGCGCCAGCAGCCAACAAGGGGCCATGGGAGGCATTCAGTACTTC
once,TRBJ1-5,TRBV24-1,.,CATSGSSEPQHF,TGTGCCACCTCGGGATCTTCGGAGCCCCAGCATTTT
.,TRBJ1-4,TRBV5-4,.,CASSSRGTNEKLFF,TGTGCCAGCAGCTCTAGAGGAACTAATGAAAAACTGTTTTTT
.,TRBJ1-5,TRBV24-1,.,CATSDWLRRQPQHF,TGTGCCACCAGTGATTGGTTAAGGAGGCAGCCCCAGCATTTT
.,TRBJ2-7,TRBV5-1,.,CASSLAASYEQYF,TGCGCCAGCAGCTTGGCCGCGAGTTACGAGCAGTACTTC
.,TRBJ2-5,TRBV19,.,CASSIGAGLKETQYF,TGTGCCAGTAGTATTGGGGCAGGCCTAAAAGAGACCCAGTACTTC
.,TRBJ1-2,TRBV5-4,.,CASRGYSGYYGYTF,TGTGCCAGCCGAGGGTACTCAGGCTACTATGGCTACACCTTC
.,TRBJ1-5,TRBV28,.,CASRPGVQPQHF,TGTGCCAGCAGGCCTGGAGTGCAGCCCCAGCATTTT
.,TRBJ2-5,TRBV15,TRBD2,CATSYGGGETQYF,TGTGCCACCAGCTACGGGGGAGGGGAGACCCAGTACTTC
once,TRBJ1-6,TRBV5-8,TRBD1,CASSLWRGQGNSPLHF,TGTGCCAGCAGCTTGTGGCGTGGACAGGGCAATTCACCCCTCCACTTT
.,TRBJ1-1,TRBV27,.,CATRQAPDTEAFF,TGTGCCACCAGACAGGCACCGGACACTGAAGCTTTCTTT
few,TRBJ2-3,TRBV20-1,TRBD2,CSASPGLAAYTDTQYF,TGCAGTGCTAGTCCGGGACTAGCGGCTTACACAGATACGCAGTATTTT
.,TRBJ1-1,TRBV5-6,TRBD1,CASRGTGGLEAFF,TGTGCCAGCAGAGGGACAGGGGGCCTTGAAGCTTTCTTT
.,TRBJ2-7,TRBV10-2,.,CASSFQTATEEQYF,TGCGCCAGCAGTTTTCAGACGGCTACGGAGGAGCAGTACTTC
.,TRBJ2-2,TRBV5-1,.,CASSGRDTGELFF,TGCGCCAGCAGCGGGCGTGACACCGGGGAGCTGTTTTTT
.,TRBJ2-7,TRBV11-3,TRBD1,CASSLEGTGQLYF,TGTGCCAGCAGCTTAGAAGGTACGGGACAGCTGTACTTC
.,TRBJ1-1,TRBV21-1,.,CARRPERGYTEAFF,TGTGCCAGGCGTCCGGAGCGAGGGTACACTGAAGCTTTCTTT
.,TRBJ1-1,TRBV29-1,.,CSAMILQGTEAFF,TGCAGCGCGATGATCCTCCAGGGCACTGAAGCTTTCTTT
many,TRBJ2-4,TRBV7-9,.,CASSLPGSDKNIQYF,TGTGCCAGCAGCTTACCAGGTTCGGACAAAAACATTCAGTACTTC
.,TRBJ1-4,TRBV11-3,.,CASSSEGGRSNEKLFF,TGTGCCAGCAGCTCAGAGGGAGGGCGGTCTAATGAAAAACTGTTTTTT
.,TRBJ1-2,TRBV29-1,.,CSVEFQGLYGYTF,TGCAGCGTTGAGTTTCAGGGGCTCTATGGCTACACCTTC
.,TRBJ2-2,TRBV5-1,TRBD2,CATQTSANTGELFF,TGCGCCACCCAGACTAGCGCTAACACCGGGGAGCTGTTTTTT
.,TRBJ1-5,TRBV19,TRBD1,CASSIQRDSHQPQHF,TGTGCCAGTAGTATACAAAGGGACAGCCATCAGCCCCAGCATTTT
once,TRBJ2-5,TRBV24-1,TRBD1,CATHRGRGETQYF,TGTGCCACCCACAGGGGGCGTGGAGAGACCCAGTACTTC
.,TRBJ2-7,TRBV12-5,TRBD2,CASGLGPRLAGTEQYF,TGTGCTAGTGGTTTGGGCCCGCGGCTAGCGGGGACCGAGCAGTACTTC
.,TRBJ2-6,TRBV18,TRBD2,CASSPSGGSGANVLTF,TGTGCCAGCTCACCTAGCGGGGGCTCTGGGGCCAACGTCCTGACTTTC
.,TRBJ2-7,TRBV27,TRBD1,CASSWTGNSYEQYF,TGTGCCAGCAGCTGGACAGGGAATTCCTACGAGCAGTACTTC
.,TRBJ1-5,TRBV5-1,.,CASSLGGWGQPQHF,TGCGCCAGCAGCTTGGGAGGGTGGGGTCAGCCCCAGCATTTT
.,TRBJ2-5,TRBV6-5,TRBD2,CASCSGRYQETQYF,TGTGCCTCGTGCAGCGGGAGGTACCAAGAGACCCAGTACTTC
.,TRBJ2-3,TRBV3-1/TRBV3-2,.,CASSQDRGTRLTDTQYF,TGTGCCAGCAGCCAGGATAGAGGCACTAGACTCACAGATACGCAGTATTTT
.,TRBJ2-7,TRBV21-1,.,CASSRSEIYEQYF,TGTGCCAGCAGCAGATCGGAGATCTACGAGCAGTACTTC
.,TRBJ1-2,TRBV10-1,.,CAKFSLPTDYGYTF,TGCGCCAAGTTTTCCCTGCCGACAGACTATGGCTACACCTTC
.,TRBJ1-6,TRBV3-1/TRBV3-2,.,CASSVRQIGNSPLHF,TGTGCCAGCAGCGTAAGACAGATTGGTAATTCACCCCTCCACTTT
.,TRBJ2-2,TRBV19,.,CASIRRAYTGELFF,TGTGCCAGTATCCGGAGGGCGTATACCGGGGAGCTGTTTTTT
.,TRBJ1-5,TRBV6-2/TRBV6-3,.,CASSSWDSSNQPQHF,TGTGCCAGCAGTTCCTGGGACTCGAGCAATCAGCCCCAGCATTTT
.,TRBJ2-7,TRBV6-5,.,CASSRSPTYEQYF,TGTGCCAGCAGTCGGAGCCCTACCTACGAGCAGTACTTC
.,TRBJ2-3,TRBV9,TRBD2,CASSVVPAGATDTQYF,TGTGCCAGCAGCGTAGTTCCGGCGGGAGCCACAGATACGCAGTATTTT
.,TRBJ2-7,TRBV4-1,TRBD2,CASSQALAGGAFRSEQYF,TGCGCCAGCAGCCAAGCACTAGCGGGAGGGGCTTTTCGTTCCGAGCAGTACTTC
.,TRBJ1-1,TRBV15,.,CATSRRTVGTEAFF,TGTGCCACCAGCCGACGGACAGTGGGCACTGAAGCTTTCTTT
once,TRBJ1-5,TRBV6-4,TRBD1,CASRTDPRQGYTSGNQPQHF,TGTGCCAGCAGGACCGACCCTCGACAGGGTTATACGTCGGGCAATCAGCCCCAGCATTTT
.,TRBJ2-5,TRBV3-1/TRBV3-2,.,CASSQDPKETQYF,TGTGCCAGCAGCCAAGATCCAAAAGAGACCCAGTACTTC
.,TRBJ2-5,TRBV6-5,.,CASRTDQETQYF,TGTGCCAGCAGAACAGATCAAGAGACCCAGTACTTC
.,TRBJ1-2,TRBV18,.,CASSPVAERNYGYTF,TGTGCCAGCTCCCCGGTGGCCGAGCGAAACTATGGCTACACCTTC
.,TRBJ1-1,TRBV7-9,TRBD1,CASSWTGGEAFF,TGTGCCAGCAGCTGGACAGGGGGTGAAGCTTTCTTT
once,TRBJ2-1,TRBV2,TRBD1,CASRPRDRGRDEQFF,TGTGCCAGCAGACCTCGGGACAGGGGGCGCGATGAGCAGTTCTTC
.,TRBJ1-2,TRBV6-2/TRBV6-3,.,CASSPSGVKTF,TGTGCCAGCAGTCCCTCCGGAGTCAAAACCTTC
few,TRBJ2-7,TRBV12-3/TRBV12-4,.,CASTIYEQYF,TGTGCCAGCACCATCTACGAGCAGTACTTC
once,TRBJ2-1,TRBV7-2,.,CASSVYGEQFF,TGTGCCAGCAGCGTATACGGGGAGCAGTTCTTC
.,TRBJ2-3,TRBV18,TRBD2,CASSYEGKAGRATDTQYF,TGTGCCAGCTCTTACGAGGGCAAAGCGGGAAGGGCTACAGATACGCAGTATTTT
many,TRBJ1-2,TRBV11-2,TRBD1,CASSLDGTAYGYTF,TGTGCCAGCAGCTTAGATGGGACAGCCTATGGCTACACCTTC
.,TRBJ2-1,TRBV28,TRBD2,CASSLLAGGFNEQFF,TGTGCCAGCAGTTTACTAGCGGGAGGGTTCAATGAGCAGTTCTTC
.,TRBJ1-2,TRBV30,TRBD1,CAWGQGAYGYTF,TGTGCCTGGGGACAGGGTGCATATGGCTACACCTTC